One sample yielded the 5 T cell receptor beta chains listed below, sequenced in a study of T-cell memory formation after mild COVID-19. Each CDR3 protein gets one entry after TCRdb re-called the 5' RACE reads with MiXCR. Of around 320,000 distinct CDR3 sequences listed, over 25% are singletons. Sample: PBMCs or a T cell subset sorted from them (not recorded which). These receptor sequences come from an adult woman who had mild COVID-19 (a few samples of this study predate the infection). Cell type and time point are not known.

V usage is TRBV6-2 or TRBV6-3 and J usage is TRBJ2-5; TRBD2 matches at 14 bases. V lost 4 bases to trimming and J lost 5 bases; unmatched junction nucleotides: 6. Germline-derived CDR1 and CDR2 are MNHEY and SVGEGT. The CDR3 has 16 residues. CDR3 sequence reads: CASSSGLAGELETQYF. In nucleotides, the CDR3 is TGTGCCAGCAGTTCGGGACTAGCGGGGGAGTTGGAGACCCAGTACTTC.

Only a few counts were recorded for this clonotype. The V call is TRBV30, the J call TRBJ2-2; D is unclear. The V end was cut by 4 bases, the J end by 7 bases, with 22 bases between. The V gene's germline CDR1 is GTSNPN and CDR2 SVGIG (reference sequence). This CDR3 is 16 amino acids long. This chain's CDR3 is CAWTKSLLGRVGELFF. The CDR3 nucleotides read TGTGCCTGGACCAAGTCCCTCCTGGGTCGGGTCGGGGAGCTGTTTTTT.

This clonotype was observed a handful of times. The genes are TRBV12-5 and TRBJ1-2, with a weak D call TRBD1 (6 bases). This CDR3 has 20 amino acids. Germline loops: CDR1 LGHNT, CDR2 FRNRAP. With 1 base removed from V and 0 bases from J, the gap between germline ends came to 24 bases. The CDR3 loop is CASGLAQRGLTVQANYGYTF. The CDR3, as DNA: TGTGCTAGTGGTTTGGCTCAAAGGGGGTTGACAGTTCAAGCTAACTATGGCTACACCTTC. Full variable domain (missing parts from reference TRBV12-5 and TRBJ1-2): DARVTQTPRHKVTEMGQEVTMRCQPILGHNTVFWYRQTMMQGLELLAYFRNRAPLDDSGMPKDRFSAEMPDATLATLKIQPSEPRDSAVYFCASGLAQRGLTVQANYGYTFGSGTRLTVV.

The table lists this clonotype with a few counts. The V and J genes are TRBV11-2 and TRBJ2-7, with 10 bases matching TRBD1. Germline values: CDR1 SGHAT, CDR2 FQNNGV. The CDR3 sequence is 16 residues long. Trimming at V came to 4 bases and at J to 2 bases, leaving 8 bases not matched to a gene. CDR3 sequence (DNA): TGTGCCAGCAGCTCCGATACCGGGACAGGGGCCTACGAGCAGTACTTC. It encodes CASSSDTGTGAYEQYF.

This clonotype showed up just a few times. The chain's CDR3 is CSVEGSGSITDTQYF. The CDR3 nucleotides read TGCAGCGTTGAAGGTAGCGGGAGTATAACAGATACGCAGTATTTT. This chain connects TRBV29-1 to TRBJ2-3, with TRBD2 matching over 9 bases. The CDR3 extends over 15 amino acids. The germline V gene has CDR1 SQVTM and CDR2 ANQGSEA. V dropped 1 base and J dropped 3; count of bases not matched to a gene: 5.